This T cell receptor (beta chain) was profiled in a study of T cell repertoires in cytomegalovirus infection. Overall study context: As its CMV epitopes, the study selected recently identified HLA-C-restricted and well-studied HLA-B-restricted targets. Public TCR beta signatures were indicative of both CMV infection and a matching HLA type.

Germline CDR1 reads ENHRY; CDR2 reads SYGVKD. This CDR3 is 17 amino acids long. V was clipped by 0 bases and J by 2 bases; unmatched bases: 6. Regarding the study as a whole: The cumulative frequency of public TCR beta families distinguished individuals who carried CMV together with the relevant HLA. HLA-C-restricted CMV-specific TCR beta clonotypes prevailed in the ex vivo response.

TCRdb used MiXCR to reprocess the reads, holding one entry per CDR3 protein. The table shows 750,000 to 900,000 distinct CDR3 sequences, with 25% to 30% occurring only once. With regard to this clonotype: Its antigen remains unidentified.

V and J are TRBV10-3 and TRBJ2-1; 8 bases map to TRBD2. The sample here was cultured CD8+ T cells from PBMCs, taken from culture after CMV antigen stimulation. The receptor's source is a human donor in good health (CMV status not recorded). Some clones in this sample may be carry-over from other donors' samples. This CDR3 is CAISESQGLAPYNEQFF. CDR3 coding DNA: TGTGCCATCAGTGAGTCCCAAGGACTAGCTCCCTACAATGAGCAGTTCTTC.